This TCR beta chain came from a study of post-analysis software for immune sequencing data. Points from the study as a whole: Among roughly five TRBV segments more frequent in patients than controls were TRBV5-6, TRBV5-1 and TRBV20-1.

Unique molecular identifiers were built into the TCR beta cDNA libraries. MiXCR, applied by TCRdb to the PCR reads, yields one record per CDR3 protein. Counted here are roughly 870,000 distinct CDR3 sequences, about 57% occurring once; the ten biggest clones make up around 4.5%. This CDR3 has 15 residues. The germline gives CDR1 DFQATT, CDR2 SNEGSKA (reference sequence). Trimming removed 0 bases at V and 4 bases at J, with 13 bases between. About this clonotype itself: The target antigen is unknown.

The chain employs TRBV20-1 and TRBJ1-5; D perhaps matches TRBD1 (6 bases). The receptor's source is a girl aged 5-17 years with multiple sclerosis. Sequenced input: blood. The CDR3 region has the DNA TGCAGTGCTAGAGATCCCGGGACACAAAATCAGCCCCAGCATTTT. Residues: CSARDPGTQNQPQHF.